This T cell receptor beta chain was identified in a study of PD-1 blockade in classical Hodgkin lymphoma. After autologous stem cell transplantation all patients relapsed, and prior brentuximab vedotin exposure differed between cohorts. J gave up 0 bases and V 0 bases, and 12 bases lay outside the gene matches. The length of the CDR3 is 18 residues. CDR1 GTSNPN and CDR2 SVGIG come from the germline V gene (reference sequence). Profiled with immunoSEQ multiplex PCR; TCRdb holds only in-frame clones, not every one. The table records 90,000 to 120,000 clones, 80% to 90% of them present only once. The study, taken as a whole, reports: Baseline TCR diversity was reportedly lower in newly diagnosed patients than in healthy donors. It was reported as lower still in relapsed/refractory patients. Newly diagnosed patients and complete responders had comparable diversity at baseline.

Concerning this clone: The target antigen is unknown.

This chain joins TRBV30 and TRBJ2-5; 8 bases agree with TRBD2. The sequence came from a human donor with classical Hodgkin lymphoma. The specimen was peripheral blood mononuclear cells (PBMCs), collected before the second cycle of nivolumab. The DNA for the CDR3 is TGTGCCTGGAGTGTATCTAGCGGGCTACCCCCGTACCAAGAGACCCAGTACTTC. This encodes CAWSVSSGLPPYQETQYF.